The sequence of this T cell receptor (beta chain) was determined in a study of neurological immune-mediated disorders. The overall study: Relapsing-remitting disease affected about 31, and secondary progressive 3, of roughly 35 multiple sclerosis patients.

The unsorted libraries were prepared from 2 million PBMCs (stored at -80 C). TCRdb re-derived calls from the 5' RACE reads in MiXCR, one entry per CDR3 protein. The data show about 70,000 distinct CDR3 sequences, with roughly 3.1% seen just once and about 5.5% held by the top ten. This CDR3 is 14 amino acids long. Germline V gives CDR1 MRHNA, CDR2 SNTAGT. Trimming took 6 bases from V and 4 from J, leaving 13 bases between them. This clonotype turned up a few times. The receptor's source is a woman in her 50s with multiple sclerosis. The sequenced material came from PBMCs. The V call is TRBV6-4, the J call TRBJ1-3; TRBD1 is a possible D gene (5 bases). The chain's CDR3 is CASSPLTDGNTIYF. In DNA form, the CDR3 reads TGTGCCAGCAGCCCCCTGACAGACGGAAACACCATATATTTT.